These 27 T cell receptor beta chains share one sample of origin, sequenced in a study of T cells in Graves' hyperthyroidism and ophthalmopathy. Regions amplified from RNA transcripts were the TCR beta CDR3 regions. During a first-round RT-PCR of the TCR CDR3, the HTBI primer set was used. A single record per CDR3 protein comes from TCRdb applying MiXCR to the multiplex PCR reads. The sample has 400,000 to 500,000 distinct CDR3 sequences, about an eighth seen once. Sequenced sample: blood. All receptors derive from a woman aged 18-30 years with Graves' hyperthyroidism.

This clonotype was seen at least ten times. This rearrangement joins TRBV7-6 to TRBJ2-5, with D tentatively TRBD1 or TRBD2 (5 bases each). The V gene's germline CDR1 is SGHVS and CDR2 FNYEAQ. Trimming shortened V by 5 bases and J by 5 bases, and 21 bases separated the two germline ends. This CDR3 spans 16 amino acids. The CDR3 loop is CASSAPGRTRRETQYF. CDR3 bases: TGTGCCAGCAGCGCCCCGGGGCGGACCCGCCGGGAGACCCAGTACTTC.

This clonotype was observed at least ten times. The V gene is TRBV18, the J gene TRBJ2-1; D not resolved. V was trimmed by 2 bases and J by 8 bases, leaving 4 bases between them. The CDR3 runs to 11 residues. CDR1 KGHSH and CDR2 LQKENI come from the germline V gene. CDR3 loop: CASSPVDEQFF. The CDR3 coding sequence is TGTGCCAGCTCACCAGTGGATGAGCAGTTCTTC.

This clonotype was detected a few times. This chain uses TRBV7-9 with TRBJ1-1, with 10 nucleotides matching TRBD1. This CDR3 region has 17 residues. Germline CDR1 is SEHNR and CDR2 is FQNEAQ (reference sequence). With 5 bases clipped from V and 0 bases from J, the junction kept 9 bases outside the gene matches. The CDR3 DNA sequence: TGTGCCAGCAGCGGCCGGACAGGGGGAATCATGAACACTGAAGCTTTCTTT. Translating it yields CASSGRTGGIMNTEAFF.

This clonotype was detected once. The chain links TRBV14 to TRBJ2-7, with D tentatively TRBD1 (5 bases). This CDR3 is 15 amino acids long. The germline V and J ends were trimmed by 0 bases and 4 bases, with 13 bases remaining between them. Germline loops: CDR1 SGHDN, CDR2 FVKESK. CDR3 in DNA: TGTGCCAGCAGCCAAGATAGGACAAAAACTTACGAGCAGTACTTC. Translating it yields CASSQDRTKTYEQYF.

CDR3 sequence reads: CASSYVSSHEQYF. The CDR3 DNA sequence: TGTGCCAGCAGTTACGTCAGTAGCCACGAGCAGTACTTC. The chain has TRBV6-5 and TRBJ2-7, with D unresolved. The CDR3 contains 13 residues. Trimming took off 2 bases at V and 5 bases at J, with 10 bases between the two ends. CDR1 is MNHEY and CDR2 is SVGAGI in the germline V gene.

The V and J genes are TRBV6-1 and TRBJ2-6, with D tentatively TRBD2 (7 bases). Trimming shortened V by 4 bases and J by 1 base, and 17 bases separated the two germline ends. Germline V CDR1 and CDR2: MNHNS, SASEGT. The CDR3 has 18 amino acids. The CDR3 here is CASSGGGQSSSGANVLTF. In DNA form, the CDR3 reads TGTGCCAGCAGTGGGGGGGGACAAAGTTCGTCTGGGGCCAACGTCCTGACTTTC.

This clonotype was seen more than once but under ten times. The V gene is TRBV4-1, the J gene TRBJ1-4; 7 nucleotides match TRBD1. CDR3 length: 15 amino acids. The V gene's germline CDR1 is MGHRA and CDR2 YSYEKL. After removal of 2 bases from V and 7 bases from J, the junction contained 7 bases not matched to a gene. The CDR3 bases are TGCGCCAGCAGCCAACGTGACAGGGACGGTGAAAAACTGTTTTTT. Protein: CASSQRDRDGEKLFF.

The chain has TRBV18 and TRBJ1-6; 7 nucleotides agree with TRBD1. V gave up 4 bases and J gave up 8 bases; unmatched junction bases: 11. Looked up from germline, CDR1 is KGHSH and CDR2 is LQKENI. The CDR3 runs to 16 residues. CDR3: CASSLRQITGDSPLHF. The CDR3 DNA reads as TGTGCCAGCTCACTGAGACAGATTACAGGGGATTCACCCCTCCACTTT. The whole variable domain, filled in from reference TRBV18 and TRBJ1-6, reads NAGVMQNPRHLVRRRGQEARLRCSPMKGHSHVYWYRQLPEEGLKFMVYLQKENIIDESGMPKERFSAEFPKEGPSILRIQQVVRGDSAAYFCASSLRQITGDSPLHFGNGTRLTVT.

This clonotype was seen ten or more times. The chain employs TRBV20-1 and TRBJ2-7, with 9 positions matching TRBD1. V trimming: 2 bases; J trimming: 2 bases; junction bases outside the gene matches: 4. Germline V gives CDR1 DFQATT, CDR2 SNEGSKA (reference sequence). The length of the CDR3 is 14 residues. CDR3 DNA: TGCAGTGCTAGAACCGGGACAGGGACCTACGAGCAGTACTTC. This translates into CSARTGTGTYEQYF.

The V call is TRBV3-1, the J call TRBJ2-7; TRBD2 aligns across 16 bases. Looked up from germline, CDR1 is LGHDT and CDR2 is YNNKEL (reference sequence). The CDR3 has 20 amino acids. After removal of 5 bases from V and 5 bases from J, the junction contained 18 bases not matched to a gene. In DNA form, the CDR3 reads TGTGCCAGCAGCTTTCTTAGGCAGGGACTAGCGGGAGGGATAGGCCACGAGCAGTACTTC. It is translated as CASSFLRQGLAGGIGHEQYF.

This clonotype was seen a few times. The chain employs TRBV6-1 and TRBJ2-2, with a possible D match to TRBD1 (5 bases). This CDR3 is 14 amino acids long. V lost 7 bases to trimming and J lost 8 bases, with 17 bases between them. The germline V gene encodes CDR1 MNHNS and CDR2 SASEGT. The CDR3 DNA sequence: TGTGCCAGCACCAAGGTGGACACTTCAGGGGAGCTGTTTTTT. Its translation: CASTKVDTSGELFF.

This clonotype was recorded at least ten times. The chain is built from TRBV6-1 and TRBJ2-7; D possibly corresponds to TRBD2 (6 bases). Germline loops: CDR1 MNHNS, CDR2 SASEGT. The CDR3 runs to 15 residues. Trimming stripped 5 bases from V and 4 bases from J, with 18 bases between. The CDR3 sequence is CASSRRRDGGYEQYF. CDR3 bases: TGTGCCAGCAGTCGCCGCCGGGACGGAGGGTACGAGCAGTACTTC.

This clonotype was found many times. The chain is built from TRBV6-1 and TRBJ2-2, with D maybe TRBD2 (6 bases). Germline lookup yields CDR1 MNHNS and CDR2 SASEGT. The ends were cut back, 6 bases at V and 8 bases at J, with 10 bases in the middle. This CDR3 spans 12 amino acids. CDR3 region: CASRSGTGELFF. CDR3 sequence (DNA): TGTGCCAGCAGGTCTGGGACTGGGGAGCTGTTTTTT.

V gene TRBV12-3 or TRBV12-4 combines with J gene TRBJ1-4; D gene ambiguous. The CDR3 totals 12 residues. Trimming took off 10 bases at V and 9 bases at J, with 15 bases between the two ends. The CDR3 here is CAISAAGQKLFF. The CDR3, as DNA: TGTGCCATCTCGGCAGCTGGGCAAAAACTGTTTTTT.

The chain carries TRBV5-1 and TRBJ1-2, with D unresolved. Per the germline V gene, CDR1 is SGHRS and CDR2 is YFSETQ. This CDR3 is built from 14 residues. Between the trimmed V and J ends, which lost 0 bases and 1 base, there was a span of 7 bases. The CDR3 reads CASSLVPSNYGYTF. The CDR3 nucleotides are TGCGCCAGCAGCTTGGTTCCCAGTAACTATGGCTACACCTTC.

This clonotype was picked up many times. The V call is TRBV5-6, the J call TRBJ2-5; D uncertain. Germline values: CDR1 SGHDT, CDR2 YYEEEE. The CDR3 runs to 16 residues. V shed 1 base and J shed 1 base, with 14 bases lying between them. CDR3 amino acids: CASSLRVRVLQETQYF. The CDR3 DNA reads TGTGCCAGCAGCTTGCGGGTGAGAGTTCTCCAAGAGACCCAGTACTTC.

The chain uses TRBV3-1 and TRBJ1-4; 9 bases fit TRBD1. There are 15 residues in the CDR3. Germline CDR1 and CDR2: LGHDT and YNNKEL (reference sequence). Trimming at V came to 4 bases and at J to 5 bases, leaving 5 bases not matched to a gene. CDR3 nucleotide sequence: TGTGCCAGCAGCCGACAGACAGGGGGAAATGAAAAACTGTTTTTT. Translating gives CASSRQTGGNEKLFF.

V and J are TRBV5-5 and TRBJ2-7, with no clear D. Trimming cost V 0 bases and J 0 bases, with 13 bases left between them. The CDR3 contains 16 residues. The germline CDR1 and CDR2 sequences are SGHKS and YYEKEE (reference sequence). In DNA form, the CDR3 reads TGTGCCAGCAGCTTGGCCCCCCTTTTAATCTCCTACGAGCAGTACTTC. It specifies CASSLAPLLISYEQYF. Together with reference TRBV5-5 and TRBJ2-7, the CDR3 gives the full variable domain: DAGVTQSPTHLIKTRGQQVTLRCSPISGHKSVSWYQQVLGQGPQFIFQYYEKEERGRGNFPDRFSARQFPNYSSELNVNALLLGDSALYLCASSLAPLLISYEQYFGPGTRLTVT.

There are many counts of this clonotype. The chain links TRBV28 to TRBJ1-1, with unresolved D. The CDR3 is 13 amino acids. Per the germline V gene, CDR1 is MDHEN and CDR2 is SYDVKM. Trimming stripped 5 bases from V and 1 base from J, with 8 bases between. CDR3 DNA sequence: TGTGCCAGCAGTACCCCAGGGAACACTGAAGCTTTCTTT. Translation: CASSTPGNTEAFF.

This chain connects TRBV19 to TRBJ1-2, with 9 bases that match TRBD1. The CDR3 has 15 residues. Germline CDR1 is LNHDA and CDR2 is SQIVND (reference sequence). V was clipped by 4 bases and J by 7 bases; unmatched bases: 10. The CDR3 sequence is CASSTWDRVSGGYTF. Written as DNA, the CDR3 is TGTGCCAGTAGTACCTGGGACAGGGTATCGGGTGGCTACACCTTC.

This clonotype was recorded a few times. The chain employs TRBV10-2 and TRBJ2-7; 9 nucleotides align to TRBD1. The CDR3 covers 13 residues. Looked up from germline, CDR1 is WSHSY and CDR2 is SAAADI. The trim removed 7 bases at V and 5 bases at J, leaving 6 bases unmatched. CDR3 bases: TGCGCCAGCACCGGACAGGGGCGCGACGAGCAGTACTTC. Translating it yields CASTGQGRDEQYF.

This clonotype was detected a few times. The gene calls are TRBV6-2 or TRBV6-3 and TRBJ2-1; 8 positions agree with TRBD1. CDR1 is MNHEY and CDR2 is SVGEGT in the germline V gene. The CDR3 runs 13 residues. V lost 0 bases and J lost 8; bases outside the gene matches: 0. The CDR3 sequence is CASSYSTGDEQFF. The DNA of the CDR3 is TGTGCCAGCAGTTACTCGACAGGGGATGAGCAGTTCTTC.

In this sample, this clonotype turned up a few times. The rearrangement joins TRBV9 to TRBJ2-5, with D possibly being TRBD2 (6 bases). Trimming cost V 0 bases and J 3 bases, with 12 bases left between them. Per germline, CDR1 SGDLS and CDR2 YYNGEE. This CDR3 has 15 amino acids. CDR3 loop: CASSVAGAMEETQYF. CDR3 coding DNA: TGTGCCAGCAGCGTAGCGGGAGCTATGGAAGAGACCCAGTACTTC.

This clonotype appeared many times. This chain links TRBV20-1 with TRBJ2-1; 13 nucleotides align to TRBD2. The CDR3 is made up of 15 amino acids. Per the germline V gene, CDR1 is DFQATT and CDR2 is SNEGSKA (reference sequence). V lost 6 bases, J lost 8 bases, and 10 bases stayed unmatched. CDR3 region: CSAITGTSGVDEQFF. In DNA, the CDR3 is TGCAGTGCCATCACCGGGACTAGCGGGGTTGATGAGCAGTTCTTC.

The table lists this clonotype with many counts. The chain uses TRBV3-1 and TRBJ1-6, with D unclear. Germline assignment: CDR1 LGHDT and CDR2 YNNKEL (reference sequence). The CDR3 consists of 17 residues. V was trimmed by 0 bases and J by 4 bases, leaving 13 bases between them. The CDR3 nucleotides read TGTGCCAGCAGCCAAGACTCAGGCGACATTTATAATTCACCCCTCCACTTT. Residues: CASSQDSGDIYNSPLHF.

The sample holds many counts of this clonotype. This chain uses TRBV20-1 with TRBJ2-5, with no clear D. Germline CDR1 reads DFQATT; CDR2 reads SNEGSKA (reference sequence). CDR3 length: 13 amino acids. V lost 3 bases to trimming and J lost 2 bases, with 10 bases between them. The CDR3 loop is CSASFVGQETQYF. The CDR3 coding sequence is TGCAGTGCTAGTTTCGTGGGGCAAGAGACCCAGTACTTC.

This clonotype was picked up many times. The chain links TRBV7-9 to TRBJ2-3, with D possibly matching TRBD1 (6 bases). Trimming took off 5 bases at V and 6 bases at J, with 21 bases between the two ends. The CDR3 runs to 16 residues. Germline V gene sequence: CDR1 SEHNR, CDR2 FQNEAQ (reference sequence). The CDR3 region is CASSALQGGYTDTQYF. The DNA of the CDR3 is TGTGCCAGCAGCGCACTACAAGGGGGTTACACGGATACGCAGTATTTT.